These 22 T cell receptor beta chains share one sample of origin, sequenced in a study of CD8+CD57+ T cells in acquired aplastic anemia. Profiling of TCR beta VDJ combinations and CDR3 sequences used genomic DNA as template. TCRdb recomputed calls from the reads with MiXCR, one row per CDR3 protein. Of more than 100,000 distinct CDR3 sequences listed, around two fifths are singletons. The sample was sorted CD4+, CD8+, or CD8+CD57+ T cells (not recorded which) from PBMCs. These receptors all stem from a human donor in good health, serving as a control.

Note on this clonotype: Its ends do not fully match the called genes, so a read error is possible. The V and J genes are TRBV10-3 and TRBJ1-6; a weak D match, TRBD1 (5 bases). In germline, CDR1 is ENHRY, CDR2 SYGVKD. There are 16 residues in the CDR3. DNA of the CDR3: TGTGCCAGCAGTTACTTCGGTACAGGCGGCGATTCACCCCTCCACTTT. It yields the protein CASSYFGTGGDSPLHF.

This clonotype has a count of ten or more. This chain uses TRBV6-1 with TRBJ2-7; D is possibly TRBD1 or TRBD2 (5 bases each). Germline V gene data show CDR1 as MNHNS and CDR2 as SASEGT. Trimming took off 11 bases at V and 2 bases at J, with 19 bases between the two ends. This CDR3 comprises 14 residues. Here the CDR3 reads CACALRRGAYEQYF. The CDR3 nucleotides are TGTGCCTGTGCCCTGAGACGAGGGGCCTACGAGCAGTACTTC.

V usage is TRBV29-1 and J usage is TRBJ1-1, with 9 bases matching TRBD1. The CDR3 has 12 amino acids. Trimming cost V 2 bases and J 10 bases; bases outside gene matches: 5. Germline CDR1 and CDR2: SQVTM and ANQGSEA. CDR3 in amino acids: CSVEKQGAGAFF. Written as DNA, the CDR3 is TGCAGCGTTGAAAAACAGGGGGCTGGAGCTTTCTTT.

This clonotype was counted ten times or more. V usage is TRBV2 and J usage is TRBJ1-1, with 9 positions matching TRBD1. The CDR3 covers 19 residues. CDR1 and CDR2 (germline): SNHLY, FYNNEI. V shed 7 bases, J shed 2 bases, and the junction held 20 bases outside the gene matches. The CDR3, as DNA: TGTGCCAGCACCAGAAAGGTCTGGGACAGGGATAAAATAAACACTGAAGCTTTCTTT. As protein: CASTRKVWDRDKINTEAFF.

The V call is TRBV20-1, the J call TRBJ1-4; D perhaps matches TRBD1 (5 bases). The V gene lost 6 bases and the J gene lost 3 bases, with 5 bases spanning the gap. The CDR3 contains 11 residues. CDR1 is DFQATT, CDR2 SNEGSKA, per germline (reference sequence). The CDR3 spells CSAGPNEKLFF. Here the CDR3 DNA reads TGCAGTGCGGGACCTAATGAAAAACTGTTTTTT.

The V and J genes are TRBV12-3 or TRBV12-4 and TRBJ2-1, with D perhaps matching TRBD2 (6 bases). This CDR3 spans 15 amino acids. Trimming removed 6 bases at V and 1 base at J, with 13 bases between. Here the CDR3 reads CASRSLGGSYNEQFF. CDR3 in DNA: TGTGCCAGCAGATCCCTTGGGGGGTCCTACAATGAGCAGTTCTTC.

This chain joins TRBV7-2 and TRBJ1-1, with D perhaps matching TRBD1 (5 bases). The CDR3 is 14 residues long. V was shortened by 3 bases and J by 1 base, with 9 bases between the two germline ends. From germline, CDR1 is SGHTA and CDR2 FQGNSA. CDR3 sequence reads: CASSFRQTNTEAFF. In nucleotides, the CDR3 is TGTGCCAGCAGCTTTCGACAGACGAACACTGAAGCTTTCTTT.

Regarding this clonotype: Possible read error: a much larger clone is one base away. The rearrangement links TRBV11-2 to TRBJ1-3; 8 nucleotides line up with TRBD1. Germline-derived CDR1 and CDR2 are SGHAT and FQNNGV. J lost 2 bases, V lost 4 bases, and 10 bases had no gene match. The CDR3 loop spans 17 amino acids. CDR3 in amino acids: CASSSNSTGAAGNTIYF. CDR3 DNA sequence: TGTGCCAGCAGCTCGAACTCGACAGGGGCGGCTGGAAACACCATATATTTT. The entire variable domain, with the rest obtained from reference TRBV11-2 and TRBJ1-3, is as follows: EAGVAQSPRYKIIEKRQSVAFWCNPISGHATLYWYQQILGQGPKLLIQFQNNGVVDDSQLPKDRFSAERLKGVDSTLKIQPAKLEDSAVYLCASSSNSTGAAGNTIYFGEGSWLTVV.

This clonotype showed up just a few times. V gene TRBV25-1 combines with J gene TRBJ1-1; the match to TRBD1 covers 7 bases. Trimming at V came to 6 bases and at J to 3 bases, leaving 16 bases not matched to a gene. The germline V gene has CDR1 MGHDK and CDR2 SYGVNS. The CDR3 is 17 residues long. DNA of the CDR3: TGTGCCAGCAGCCCCCAACCGAGGGCAGGGGGGGACACTGAAGCTTTCTTT. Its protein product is CASSPQPRAGGDTEAFF.

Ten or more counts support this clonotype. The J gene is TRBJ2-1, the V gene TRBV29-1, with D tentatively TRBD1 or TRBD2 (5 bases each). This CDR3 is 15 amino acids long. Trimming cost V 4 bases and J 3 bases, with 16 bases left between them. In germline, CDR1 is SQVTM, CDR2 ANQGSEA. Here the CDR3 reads CSVGRRGWSYNEQFF. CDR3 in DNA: TGCAGCGTTGGTCGCCGGGGCTGGAGCTACAATGAGCAGTTCTTC.

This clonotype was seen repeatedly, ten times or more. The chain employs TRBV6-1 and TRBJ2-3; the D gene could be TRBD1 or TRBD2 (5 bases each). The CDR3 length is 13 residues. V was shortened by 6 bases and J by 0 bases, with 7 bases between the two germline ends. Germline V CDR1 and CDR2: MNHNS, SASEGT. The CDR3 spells CASRGPSTDTQYF. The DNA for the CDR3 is TGTGCCAGCAGGGGACCTAGCACAGATACGCAGTATTTT.

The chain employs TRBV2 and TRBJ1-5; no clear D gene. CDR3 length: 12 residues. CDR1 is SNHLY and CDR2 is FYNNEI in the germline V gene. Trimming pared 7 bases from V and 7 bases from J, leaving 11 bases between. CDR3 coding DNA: TGTGCCAGCAATCACTATGACCAGCCCCAGCATTTT. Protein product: CASNHYDQPQHF.

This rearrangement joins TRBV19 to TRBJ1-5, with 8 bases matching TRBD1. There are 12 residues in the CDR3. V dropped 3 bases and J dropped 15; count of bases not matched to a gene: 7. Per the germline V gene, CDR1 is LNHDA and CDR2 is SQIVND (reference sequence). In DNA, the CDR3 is TGTGCCAGTAGTATTCCCGGGACAGGCGCGCATTTT. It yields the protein CASSIPGTGAHF.

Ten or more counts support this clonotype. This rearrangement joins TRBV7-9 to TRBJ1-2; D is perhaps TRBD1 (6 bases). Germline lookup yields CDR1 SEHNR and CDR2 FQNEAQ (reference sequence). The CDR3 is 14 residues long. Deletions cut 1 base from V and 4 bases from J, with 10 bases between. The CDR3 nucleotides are TGTGCCAGCAGCTTAGAGGGGGTAGTCTATGGCTACACCTTC. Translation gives CASSLEGVVYGYTF.

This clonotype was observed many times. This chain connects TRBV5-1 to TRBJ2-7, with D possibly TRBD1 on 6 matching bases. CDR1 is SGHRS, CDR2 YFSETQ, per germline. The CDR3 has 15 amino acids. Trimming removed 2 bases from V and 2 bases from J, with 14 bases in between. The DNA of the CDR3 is TGCGCCAGCAGCTTAGGGGGACATATCACCTACGAGCAGTACTTC. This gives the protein CASSLGGHITYEQYF.

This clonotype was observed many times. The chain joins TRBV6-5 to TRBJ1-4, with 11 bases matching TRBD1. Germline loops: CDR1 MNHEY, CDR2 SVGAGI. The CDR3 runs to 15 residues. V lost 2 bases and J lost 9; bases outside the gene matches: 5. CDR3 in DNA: TGTGCCAGCAGTTACGCGGACAGGGGGCAAAAAAAACTGTTTTTT. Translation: CASSYADRGQKKLFF.

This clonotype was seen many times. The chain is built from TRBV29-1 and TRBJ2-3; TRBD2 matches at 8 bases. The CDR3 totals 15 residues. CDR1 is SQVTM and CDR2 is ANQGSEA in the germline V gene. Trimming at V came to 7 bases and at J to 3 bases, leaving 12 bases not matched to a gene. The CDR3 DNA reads TGCAGCGGGAATTTAGCGGGGTCCGGGACAGATACGCAGTATTTT. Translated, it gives CSGNLAGSGTDTQYF.

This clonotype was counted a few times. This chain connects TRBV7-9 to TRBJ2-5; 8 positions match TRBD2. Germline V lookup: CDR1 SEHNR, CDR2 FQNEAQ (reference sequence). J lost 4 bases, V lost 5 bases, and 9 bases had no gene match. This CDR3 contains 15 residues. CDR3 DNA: TGTGCCAGCAGCCCCATTTTCCGGGAGGGAGAGACCCAGTACTTC. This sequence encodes CASSPIFREGETQYF. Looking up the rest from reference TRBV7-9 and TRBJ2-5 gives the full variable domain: DTGVSQNPRHKITKRGQNVTFRCDPISEHNRLYWYRQTLGQGPEFLTYFQNEAQLEKSRLLSDRFSAERPKGSFSTLEIQRTEQGDSAMYLCASSPIFREGETQYFGPGTRLLVL.

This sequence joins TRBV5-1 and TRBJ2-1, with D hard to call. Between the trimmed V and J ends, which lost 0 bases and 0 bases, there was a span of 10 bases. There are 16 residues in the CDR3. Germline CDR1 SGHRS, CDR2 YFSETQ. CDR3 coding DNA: TGCGCCAGCAGCTTGGAGGGTTCCGGCTCCTACAATGAGCAGTTCTTC. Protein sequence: CASSLEGSGSYNEQFF.

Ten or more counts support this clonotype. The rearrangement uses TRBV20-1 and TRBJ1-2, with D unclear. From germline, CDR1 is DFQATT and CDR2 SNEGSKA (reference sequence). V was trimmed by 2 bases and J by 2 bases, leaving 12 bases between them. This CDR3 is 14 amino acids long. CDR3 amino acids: CSARPSPGNYGYTF. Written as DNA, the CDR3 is TGCAGTGCTAGACCGTCCCCGGGAAACTATGGCTACACCTTC.

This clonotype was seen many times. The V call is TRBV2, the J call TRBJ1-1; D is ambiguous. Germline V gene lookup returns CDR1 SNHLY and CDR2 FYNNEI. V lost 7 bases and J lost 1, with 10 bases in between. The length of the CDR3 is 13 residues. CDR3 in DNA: TGTGCCAGCAATAGGGTCCCGAACACTGAAGCTTTCTTT. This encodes CASNRVPNTEAFF.

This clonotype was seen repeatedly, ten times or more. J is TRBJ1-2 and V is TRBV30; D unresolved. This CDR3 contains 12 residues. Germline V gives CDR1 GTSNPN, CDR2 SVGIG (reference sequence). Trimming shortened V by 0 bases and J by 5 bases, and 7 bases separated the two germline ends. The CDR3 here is CAWSVQRYGYTF. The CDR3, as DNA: TGTGCCTGGAGTGTACAGCGATATGGCTACACCTTC.